This T cell receptor (beta chain) was retrieved from a study of graft-versus-host responses after intestinal transplantation. Study as a whole: Recipients were all induced with anti-thymocyte globulin, then given tacrolimus and steroids for approximately 3 years. Study-level points and caveats: In recipient marrow, GvH clones were found, and some appeared first in ileum or blood.

Clones were sequenced by immunoSEQ multiplex PCR, and TCRdb holds only the in-frame ones, with some missing. The table lists about 21,000 clones, roughly two fifths of them singletons. Irradiated, violet-dye-labeled stimulators (200,000) were plated alongside 200,000 CFSE-labeled responders. In its sample, this clone is medium-sized (0.01 to 0.1%). The origin of this receptor is a human patient who received an intestinal transplant. The sample here was alloreactive CD8+ T cells from a mixed lymphocyte reaction culture, taken before intestinal transplant. Subset here: CFSE-low proliferating T cells sorted from roughly six-day pre-transplant mixed lymphocyte reaction (GvH or HvG direction).

CDR3 DNA sequence: TGTGCCAGCAGCTTAGCGGGGAGCTATGGCTACACCTTC. Encoded protein: CASSLAGSYGYTF. The chain recombines TRBV7-8 with TRBJ1-2, with no clear D. V lost 0 bases to trimming and J lost 4 bases, with 6 bases between them. This CDR3 region has 13 residues. Germline V gives CDR1 SGHVS, CDR2 FQNEAQ.